The rows below give T cell receptor beta chains drawn from one sample of a study of regulatory T cells in long-lasting Graves disease. TCRdb reprocessed the multiplex PCR reads via MiXCR and lists one record per CDR3 protein. The sample lists over 250,000 distinct CDR3 sequences, roughly 21% occurring once. Source: peripheral blood mononuclear cells (PBMCs), taken when the disease was refractory, from a patient treated with antithyroid drugs. These receptors all stem from a female donor with Graves disease. The CDR3 runs from the conserved cysteine through the conserved F or W. The D gene is left open where the match is weak. Size tells how often a clone was seen (once, few, many) or the class of an expanded clone, and some rows leave it out.

>many|13|TRBV10-1|TRBD1|TRBJ2-7
TGCGCCAGCTCCGGGACAGGCTCCTACGAGCAGTACTTC
CASSGTGSYEQYF
>NA|12|TRBV6-2/TRBV6-3|NA|TRBJ1-5
TGTGCCAGCAGCCCCCTGGACCGGCCCCAGCATTTT
CASSPLDRPQHF
>NA|15|TRBV7-9|TRBD1|TRBJ1-4
TGTGCCAGCAGCGACCGGGACAGGGTCCCTGAAAAACTGTTTTTT
CASSDRDRVPEKLFF
>few|16|TRBV18|TRBD1|TRBJ2-2
TGTGCCAGCTCCCTTGGACAGGTCGCGAACACCGGGGAGCTGTTTTTT
CASSLGQVANTGELFF
>many|14|TRBV28|NA|TRBJ2-7
TGTGCCAGCAGTTTTGGTCGAGGGTGGGACGAGCAGTACTTC
CASSFGRGWDEQYF
>many|14|TRBV18|NA|TRBJ1-2
TGTGCCAGCTCACCTAGAACAGGGTTCTATGGCTACACCTTC
CASSPRTGFYGYTF
>NA|14|TRBV29-1|TRBD2|TRBJ2-2
TGCAGCGTCGCCCTGGGGCGGGGGGCCGGGGAGCTGTTTTTT
CSVALGRGAGELFF
>many|13|TRBV12-3/TRBV12-4|NA|TRBJ1-1
TGTGCCAGCAGTTTAGGACAGCTCACTGAAGCTTTCTTT
CASSLGQLTEAFF
>few|15|TRBV27|TRBD1|TRBJ1-5
TGTGCCAGCAGTGAGGGGACAGGGGATTTTCAGCCCCAGCATTTT
CASSEGTGDFQPQHF
>NA|13|TRBV28|NA|TRBJ1-2
TGTGCCAGCAGTTTCTTAGGGCCCTATGGCTACACCTTC
CASSFLGPYGYTF
>few|11|TRBV29-1|NA|TRBJ2-7
TGCAGCGTTGTAACTACCTACGAGCAGTACTTC
CSVVTTYEQYF
>NA|14|TRBV9|NA|TRBJ2-1
TGTGCCAGCAGCCCCCCGGATAGCTACAATGAGCAGTTCTTC
CASSPPDSYNEQFF
>many|13|TRBV20-1|NA|TRBJ1-2
TGCAGTGCAAGGGGGGACACGGACTATGGCTACACCTTC
CSARGDTDYGYTF
>NA|17|TRBV7-9|NA|TRBJ2-2
TGTGCCAGCAGTTTTGTGCCTACGGGAGTAAAGGGCGGGGAGCTGTTTTTT
CASSFVPTGVKGGELFF
>NA|16|TRBV20-1|TRBD2|TRBJ2-5
TGCAGTGCTACCGCTGGGACTAGCGGGAGTCGGGAGACCCAGTACTTC
CSATAGTSGSRETQYF
>NA|12|TRBV7-6|NA|TRBJ2-7
TGTGCCAGCAGCTTAGGACAGAACGAGCAGTACTTC
CASSLGQNEQYF
>NA|14|TRBV6-1|NA|TRBJ1-1
TGTGCCAGCAGGCAAGGGTCGGGGGGGACTGAAGCTTTCTTT
CASRQGSGGTEAFF
>NA|18|TRBV2|TRBD2|TRBJ2-5
TGTGCCAGCAGGAGGAGTAGCGGGAGAACGTCGGTACAAGAGACCCAGTACTTC
CASRRSSGRTSVQETQYF
>NA|13|TRBV6-1|NA|TRBJ1-5
TGTGCCACCAGTGACAGGCCCGATCAGCCCCAGCATTTT
CATSDRPDQPQHF
>many|16|TRBV28|TRBD1|TRBJ2-6
TGTGCCAGCAGTTTTACAGGGGGCGCTGGGGCCAACGTCCTGACTTTC
CASSFTGGAGANVLTF
>NA|13|TRBV6-2/TRBV6-3|NA|TRBJ2-7
TGTGCCAGCAGTTACGCCTTACCCTACGAGCAGTACTTC
CASSYALPYEQYF
>NA|15|TRBV18|TRBD1|TRBJ2-7
TGTGCCAGCTCTCAGGACAGGGCGAGCTCCTACGAGCAGTACTTC
CASSQDRASSYEQYF
>many|15|TRBV2|NA|TRBJ2-5
TGTGCCAGCAGTCAAACGACAGGTATACAAGAGACCCAGTACTTC
CASSQTTGIQETQYF
>many|14|TRBV7-2|TRBD1|TRBJ1-2
TGTGCCAGCAGCTTAGACAGGGGGCACTATGGCTACACCTTC
CASSLDRGHYGYTF
>many|12|TRBV7-3|NA|TRBJ1-1
TGTGCCAGCCAGGGGACCGACACTGAAGCTTTCTTT
CASQGTDTEAFF
>NA|16|TRBV5-5|TRBD1|TRBJ2-5
TGTGCCAGCAGCTCGCGGGACAGGGCGCGTGAGGAGACCCAGTACTTC
CASSSRDRAREETQYF
>many|14|TRBV28|TRBD2|TRBJ2-7
TGTGCCAGCAGGCCCCGGGGGGGATGGGCCGAGCAGTACTTC
CASRPRGGWAEQYF
>few|14|TRBV18|NA|TRBJ2-7
TGTGCCAGCTCACCAGTCCCGGGGACGTACGAGCAGTACTTC
CASSPVPGTYEQYF
>many|14|TRBV2|TRBD2|TRBJ2-7
TGTGCCACCACCCGCAGCGGGGGGATCTACGAGCAGTACTTC
CATTRSGGIYEQYF
>few|14|TRBV30|NA|TRBJ1-5
TGTGCCTGGAGTGTTGGCAGGGAGGATCAGCCCCAGCATTTT
CAWSVGREDQPQHF
>few|14|TRBV5-1|TRBD1|TRBJ2-7
TGCGCCAGCAGCGCCGGGACAGGACTCTACGAGCAGTACTTC
CASSAGTGLYEQYF
>NA|15|TRBV30|TRBD2|TRBJ2-7
TGTGCCTGGAGCCGCTCTTTTGGGCTAGCGGGAGAGCAGTACTTC
CAWSRSFGLAGEQYF
>NA|11|TRBV6-9|NA|TRBJ2-5
TGTGCCAGCAGTTACCTCGGCAAGCAGTACTTC
CASSYLGKQYF
>many|14|TRBV7-2|NA|TRBJ2-7
TGTGCCAGCACCTTAGGAAGGGGTTCCTACGAGCAGTACTTC
CASTLGRGSYEQYF
>few|14|TRBV24-1|TRBD1|TRBJ1-1
TGTGCCACCAGTGGTCGGGACAGGAACACTGAAGCTTTCTTT
CATSGRDRNTEAFF
>few|15|TRBV28|NA|TRBJ2-3
TGTGCCGGCAGGACTGGGACTCGAAACACAGATACGCAGTATTTT
CAGRTGTRNTDTQYF
>many|16|TRBV7-8|NA|TRBJ1-1
TGTGCCAGCAGCTTAGAACTCGACTGGGGGAACACTGAAGCTTTCTTT
CASSLELDWGNTEAFF
>NA|14|TRBV9|NA|TRBJ2-3
TGTGCCAGCAGCCAGGACCCTGGCACAGATACGCAGTATTTT
CASSQDPGTDTQYF
>NA|17|TRBV7-9|NA|TRBJ2-7
TGTGCCAGCAGCTCCCGGTCTGCGGTTTGTTTAGTGGGGGAGCAGTACTTC
CASSSRSAVCLVGEQYF
>few|14|TRBV10-2|NA|TRBJ2-7
TGCGCCAGCAGTGAGTCTTACAGCCTCTACGAGCAGTACTTC
CASSESYSLYEQYF
>many|13|TRBV7-6|NA|TRBJ2-5
TGTGCCAGCAGCTTAATTTTGGGAGAGACCCAGTACTTC
CASSLILGETQYF
>few|11|TRBV7-8|NA|TRBJ1-5
TGTGCCAGCAGCTTCCATCAGCCCCAGCATTTT
CASSFHQPQHF
>many|13|TRBV5-1|TRBD2|TRBJ2-7
TGCGCCAGCAGCTTCGCACGGGGGGAAGAGCAGTACTTC
CASSFARGEEQYF
>many|15|TRBV20-1|TRBD1|TRBJ1-4
TGCAGTGCCATCCCTCCGGGACAGGGGGGAGAAAAACTGTTTTTT
CSAIPPGQGGEKLFF
>NA|13|TRBV4-3|NA|TRBJ2-7
TGCGCCAGCAGCCAACGCTCAGGGGATGAGCAGTACTTC
CASSQRSGDEQYF
>many|16|TRBV2|TRBD1|TRBJ1-1
TGTGCCAGCAGTGTACCCCGGACAGGGGGGAACACTGAAGCTTTCTTT
CASSVPRTGGNTEAFF
>few|16|TRBV6-6|TRBD1|TRBJ1-1
TGTGCCAGCAGTTACTCGAGAGGGACAGGGGCCACTGAAGCTTTCTTT
CASSYSRGTGATEAFF